The 28 T cell receptor beta chains below come from one sample, sequenced in a study of blood T cell repertoires in COVID-19. The method was immunoSEQ multiplex PCR; TCRdb's version includes in-frame clones alone and lacks a portion of them. The sample records roughly 350,000 clones, around nine tenths being singletons. The source material was peripheral blood. The source of these receptors is a woman in her seventies with COVID-19, enrolled during active disease.

This clone was seen more than once but under ten times. The J gene is TRBJ2-5, the V gene TRBV5-8; D is perhaps TRBD2 (7 bases). Germline CDR1 and CDR2: SGHTS and YDEGEE. This CDR3 region has 16 residues. Between the trimmed V and J ends, which lost 4 bases and 2 bases, there was a span of 18 bases. This CDR3 is CASSRGGAPGQETQYF. CDR3 DNA: TGTGCCAGCAGCCGAGGGGGGGCGCCCGGACAAGAGACCCAGTACTTC.

This clone was recorded a few times. The chain combines TRBV28 with TRBJ1-5; 10 bases map to TRBD1. V lost 1 base and J lost 2; bases outside the gene matches: 2. The CDR3 is 16 amino acids. Germline CDR1 reads MDHEN; CDR2 reads SYDVKM. The CDR3 DNA reads as TGTGCCAGCAGTTTATTTGGGACAGGGGGCAATCAGCCCCAGCATTTT. Translated, it gives CASSLFGTGGNQPQHF.

This chain links TRBV29-1 with TRBJ1-5, with TRBD1 matching 7 bases. The CDR3 is made up of 12 amino acids. The V gene end was trimmed by 7 bases and the J gene end by 3 bases; junction bases not matched to a gene: 3. CDR1 is SQVTM, CDR2 ANQGSEA, per germline. CDR3 protein: CSAGQVNQPQHF. The CDR3 region has the DNA TGCAGCGCCGGACAGGTCAATCAGCCCCAGCATTTT. Full variable domain (missing parts from reference TRBV29-1 and TRBJ1-5): SAVISQKPSRDICQRGTSLTIQCQVDSQVTMMFWYRQQPGQSLTLIATANQGSEATYESGFVIDKFPISRPNLTFSTLTVSNMSPEDSSIYLCSAGQVNQPQHFGDGTRLSIL.

The chain carries TRBV4-2 and TRBJ2-3; TRBD2 is a possible D gene (6 bases). The ends were cut back, 0 bases at V and 2 bases at J, with 15 bases in the middle. From germline, CDR1 is LGHNA and CDR2 YNFKEQ. CDR3 length: 17 residues. CDR3 in DNA: TGTGCCAGCAGCCAAGATCCGGCGGGGCTAAACACAGATACGCAGTATTTT. It is translated as CASSQDPAGLNTDTQYF.

CDR3 amino acids: CAWSVHRAETQYF. Here the CDR3 DNA reads TGTGCCTGGAGTGTACACAGGGCAGAGACCCAGTACTTC. V and J are TRBV30 and TRBJ2-5; perhaps TRBD1 as D (6 bases). The germline CDR1 and CDR2 sequences are GTSNPN and SVGIG (reference sequence). The CDR3 sequence is 13 residues long. V lost 0 bases, J lost 4 bases, and 9 bases lay in between.

The V call is TRBV2, the J call TRBJ2-7; the D is unclear. In germline, CDR1 is SNHLY, CDR2 FYNNEI. Trimming removed 6 bases from V and 0 bases from J, with 6 bases in between. The CDR3 has 12 residues. CDR3: CASRESSYEQYF. The DNA of the CDR3 is TGTGCCAGCAGGGAGAGCTCCTACGAGCAGTACTTC.

The rearrangement joins TRBV21-1 to TRBJ2-7; the table's D call, TRBD2, was not checked against the DNA. TRBV21-1 is reported as a pseudogene. The CDR3 totals 17 residues. The CDR3 nucleotides read TGTGCCAGCAGCGATTACTTTGGCGGGGGCCCCCAAACCGAGCAGTACTTC. Translation: CASSDYFGGGPQTEQYF.

This clone has only one observation. V is TRBV18 and J is TRBJ2-1; TRBD1 is a possible D gene (6 bases). Germline assignment: CDR1 KGHSH and CDR2 LQKENI. Trimming stripped 2 bases from V and 4 bases from J, with 6 bases between. The CDR3 is made up of 13 amino acids. This CDR3 is CASSPTGYNEQFF. DNA of the CDR3: TGTGCCAGCTCACCAACAGGGTACAATGAGCAGTTCTTC. Using reference TRBV18 and TRBJ2-1 for the parts outside the CDR3, the full variable domain is NAGVMQNPRHLVRRRGQEARLRCSPMKGHSHVYWYRQLPEEGLKFMVYLQKENIIDESGMPKERFSAEFPKEGPSILRIQQVVRGDSAAYFCASSPTGYNEQFFGPGTRLTVL.

The chain combines TRBV6-5 with TRBJ2-7; 7 positions agree with TRBD1. Trimming removed 10 bases from V and 1 base from J; junction bases left unmatched: 7. From germline, CDR1 is MNHEY and CDR2 SVGAGI. The CDR3 contains 13 residues. For the CDR3, the DNA is TGTGCCATCCTGGACAGGTCTTCCTACGAGCAGTACTTC. Protein sequence: CAILDRSSYEQYF.

This clone was counted between two and nine times. The J gene is TRBJ2-3, the V gene TRBV5-5; D is perhaps TRBD1 (5 bases). This CDR3 comprises 12 residues. Trimming left V 3 bases short and J 8 bases short, with 10 bases between. Germline V gene sequence: CDR1 SGHKS, CDR2 YYEKEE (reference sequence). The CDR3 loop is CASSSGNPTQYF. The CDR3 DNA reads as TGTGCCAGCAGCTCAGGGAATCCTACGCAGTATTTT.

The V and J genes are TRBV11-2 and TRBJ2-5, with 9 nucleotides matching TRBD2. The V segment lost 11 bases and the J segment 9 bases; nucleotides outside the gene matches: 13. This CDR3 has 13 residues. The germline V gene encodes CDR1 SGHAT and CDR2 FQNNGV. The CDR3 sequence: CARDRGGAGAQYF. The CDR3 coding sequence is TGTGCCCGCGACCGCGGGGGGGCGGGGGCCCAGTACTTC. The entire variable domain, with the rest obtained from reference TRBV11-2 and TRBJ2-5, is as follows: EAGVAQSPRYKIIEKRQSVAFWCNPISGHATLYWYQQILGQGPKLLIQFQNNGVVDDSQLPKDRFSAERLKGVDSTLKIQPAKLEDSAVYLCARDRGGAGAQYFGPGTRLLVL.

This clone occurred once. The chain recombines TRBV24-1 with TRBJ1-4; maybe TRBD1 (5 bases). The CDR3 extends over 12 amino acids. Per the germline V gene, CDR1 is KGHDR and CDR2 is SFDVKD. The ends were cut back, 3 bases at V and 13 bases at J, with 11 bases in the middle. CDR3 protein: CATSDTTDTLFF. CDR3 DNA sequence: TGTGCCACCAGTGATACGACAGATACACTGTTTTTT.

This clone was detected only a few times. The chain has TRBV12-3 or TRBV12-4 and TRBJ1-1, with D hard to call. CDR3 length equals 13 residues. The germline V and J ends were trimmed by 3 bases and 4 bases, with 9 bases remaining between them. The chain's CDR3 is CASSFTRATEAFF. CDR3 in DNA: TGTGCCAGCAGTTTTACGAGGGCCACTGAAGCTTTCTTT.

The CDR3, as DNA: TGTGCCAGCTCTGGGACAGGCTTTAACACTGAAGCTTTCTTT. Translation gives CASSGTGFNTEAFF. The V gene is TRBV18, the J gene TRBJ1-1; TRBD1 matches 8 bases. The CDR3 totals 14 residues. With 6 bases clipped from V and 2 bases from J, the junction kept 5 bases outside the gene matches. The germline V gene encodes CDR1 KGHSH and CDR2 LQKENI.

The chain employs TRBV3-1 (or the pseudogene TRBV3-2) and TRBJ1-2, with TRBD1 matching 7 bases. Losses at the gene ends were 2 bases for V and 0 bases for J; bases not matched to a gene: 12. The germline V gene encodes CDR1 LGHDT and CDR2 YNNKEL (reference sequence). This CDR3 has 18 residues. CDR3 coding DNA: TGTGCCAGCAGCCAATCGATGGGGACAGTAAAAGCTAACTATGGCTACACCTTC. Protein: CASSQSMGTVKANYGYTF.

The CDR3 spells CASRGSGGGSEQFF. CDR3 nucleotide sequence: TGTGCCAGCCGGGGTAGCGGGGGGGGTAGTGAGCAGTTCTTC. The chain couples TRBV6-5 to TRBJ2-1, with 11 bases that match TRBD2. V trimming: 8 bases; J trimming: 9 bases; junction bases outside the gene matches: 9. CDR1 and CDR2 (germline): MNHEY, SVGAGI. CDR3 length: 14 residues.

V is TRBV6-5 and J is TRBJ2-7, with D perhaps matching TRBD1 (6 bases). The length of the CDR3 is 14 residues. The V gene lost 5 bases and the J gene lost 0 bases, with 11 bases spanning the gap. Germline-derived CDR1 and CDR2 are MNHEY and SVGAGI. The CDR3 region has the DNA TGTGCCAGCAGTACCCGGGACACCTCCTACGAGCAGTACTTC. Translation gives CASSTRDTSYEQYF.

V and J are TRBV6-2 or TRBV6-3 and TRBJ2-1, with 7 nucleotides matching TRBD2. CDR1 is MNHEY, CDR2 SVGEGT, per germline. The length of the CDR3 is 15 residues. With V trimmed by 3 bases and J by 7 bases, 9 bases remained unmatched. The CDR3 sequence is CASSYTLPRGNEQFF. CDR3 DNA: TGTGCCAGCAGTTATACCCTCCCGCGGGGGAATGAGCAGTTCTTC.

The CDR3 is CASSSIKRNQPQHF. The CDR3 DNA follows: TGTGCCAGCAGCTCGATAAAGAGAAATCAGCCCCAGCATTTT. The chain links TRBV5-6 to TRBJ1-5; D is unresolved. Germline assignment: CDR1 SGHDT and CDR2 YYEEEE. The ends were cut back, 3 bases at V and 4 bases at J, with 11 bases in the middle. There are 14 residues in the CDR3.

The chain carries TRBV11-3 and TRBJ2-2; possible D gene TRBD1, 6 bases. Germline V gene sequence: CDR1 SGHNT, CDR2 YENEEA. The germline V and J ends were trimmed by 5 bases and 6 bases, with 16 bases remaining between them. This CDR3 region has 15 residues. CDR3 sequence: CASSPLTAGAGELFF. The CDR3 DNA reads TGTGCCAGCAGCCCCCTTACCGCAGGGGCCGGGGAGCTGTTTTTT.

The J gene is TRBJ2-3, the V gene TRBV30, with D possibly matching TRBD2 (5 bases). The CDR3 has 15 amino acids. Trimming shortened V by 3 bases and J by 1 base, and 14 bases separated the two germline ends. Per the germline V gene, CDR1 is GTSNPN and CDR2 is SVGIG (reference sequence). The CDR3 DNA is TGTGCCTGGAGCGGAACTAGTATTCGCACAGATACGCAGTATTTT. This codes for CAWSGTSIRTDTQYF.

The chain employs TRBV5-1 and TRBJ1-1, with D hard to call. Trimming cost V 5 bases and J 0 bases, with 8 bases left between them. The germline gives CDR1 SGHRS, CDR2 YFSETQ. The CDR3 contains 13 residues. The CDR3 region has the DNA TGCGCCAGCAGAGTCGGGATGAACACTGAAGCTTTCTTT. Encoded protein: CASRVGMNTEAFF.

In its sample, this clone was seen once. This specimen includes other DNA sequences encoding the same CDR3. The chain links TRBV6-2 or TRBV6-3 to TRBJ1-5, with 8 bases identical to TRBD1. The germline gives CDR1 MNHEY, CDR2 SVGEGT. The junction had 7 bases not matched to a gene; V was cut back by 5 bases and J by 4 bases. CDR3 length equals 15 residues. CDR3 sequence: CASSLTGQGNQPQHF. CDR3 DNA sequence: TGTGCCAGCAGTCTAACCGGACAGGGAAATCAGCCCCAGCATTTT.

Comment on this clone: One end of the junction fails to match germline, which may point to a read error. This chain links TRBV27 with TRBJ2-2; 7 positions match TRBD1. CDR3 length: 15 residues. Per the germline V gene, CDR1 is MNHEY and CDR2 is SMNVEV (reference sequence). CDR3 DNA: TGTGCCAGCAGTCCCCTGACAGGGAACGCCGGGGAGCTGTTTTTT. Protein sequence: CASSPLTGNAGELFF.

The chain uses TRBV12-3 or TRBV12-4 and TRBJ1-2; TRBD1 aligns across 8 bases. CDR3 size: 13 residues. The junction had 3 bases not matched to a gene; V was cut back by 5 bases and J by 4 bases. CDR3: CASSGTGPYGYTF. Written as DNA, the CDR3 is TGTGCCAGCAGTGGGACAGGCCCCTATGGCTACACCTTC.

V usage is TRBV6-1 and J usage is TRBJ1-1; TRBD1 agrees at 10 bases. The trim removed 3 bases at V and 10 bases at J, leaving 11 bases unmatched. CDR3 length: 15 residues. Germline CDR1 reads MNHNS; CDR2 reads SASEGT. The CDR3 region is CASSDRTGGFIRAFF. DNA of the CDR3: TGTGCCAGCAGTGACCGGACAGGGGGTTTCATTAGAGCTTTCTTT.

This clone was picked up a small number of times. The chain carries TRBV29-1 and TRBJ2-7, with 7 bases aligning to TRBD1. This CDR3 is built from 14 residues. V gave up 7 bases and J gave up 5 bases; unmatched junction bases: 14. Germline CDR1 SQVTM, CDR2 ANQGSEA. DNA of the CDR3: TGCAGCGCCGGGGTAACAGGGGTAATGCACGAGCAGTACTTC. Translation gives CSAGVTGVMHEQYF.

V is TRBV5-6 and J is TRBJ2-1, with a weak D call TRBD1 (6 bases). This CDR3 is built from 13 residues. Germline loops: CDR1 SGHDT, CDR2 YYEEEE. Trimming took off 3 bases at V and 8 bases at J, with 12 bases between the two ends. The CDR3 DNA is TGTGCCAGCAGCTCCAACAGGGTCGATGAGCAGTTCTTC. This gives the protein CASSSNRVDEQFF.